Listed below are T cell receptor beta chains from one sample, sequenced in a study of OX40 agonist ivuxolimab in advanced cancers. The protocol was immunoSEQ multiplex PCR, while the TCRdb copy is restricted to in-frame clones and leaves out a portion. The data show roughly 80,000 clones, 85% to 95% seen once. Sample: CD4+ or CD8+ T cells sorted from blood, taken in a trial of the OX40 agonist ivuxolimab. The receptors stem from an adult with an advanced solid tumor such as melanoma, head and neck, liver or kidney cancer. Both conserved end residues are part of each CDR3.

V	length	J	CDR3
TRBV28	14	TRBJ2-7	CASSLDPQGYEQYF
TRBV2	15	TRBJ2-2	CASQTGLGNTGELFF
TRBV9	14	TRBJ2-5	CASSVRAGVETQYF
TRBV5-1	16	TRBJ2-1	CASSLAGKRERNEQFF
TRBV28	15	TRBJ1-3	CASSSPAVSGNTIYF
TRBV2	13	TRBJ2-7	CASSSWQGYEQYF
TRBV12-5	13	TRBJ1-5	CASGGQGSQPQHF
TRBV12-5	20	TRBJ2-3	CASGHTGLRRFLEGIPTFYF
TRBV15	17	TRBJ2-2	CATSRWTEPTWVGELFF
TRBV19	14	TRBJ2-2	CASMGQAMTGELFF
TRBV29-1	13	TRBJ1-1	CSAATGSATEAFF
TRBV30	15	TRBJ2-5	CAWRPGRGGWETQYF
TRBV9	15	TRBJ2-1	CASSVAAGVSNEQFF
TRBV7-6	13	TRBJ2-7	CASSLGPNYEQYF
TRBV28	15	TRBJ2-6	CASSPIGQGANVLTF
TRBV9	14	TRBJ2-7	CASSTRQGFDEQYF
TRBV7-6	17	TRBJ2-1	CASSRRIAGTRSNEQFF
TRBV2	15	TRBJ2-7	CASTASGSPLYEQYF
TRBV2	15	TRBJ2-3	CASRQYGTVLDTQYF
TRBV4-2	13	TRBJ2-2	CASSSSLTGELFF
TRBV18	11	TRBJ1-1	CASDDRAEAFF
TRBV5-1	14	TRBJ2-3	CASFGREGTDTQYF
TRBV7-9	14	TRBJ2-7	CASSTGQGSYEQYF
TRBV13	19	TRBJ2-3	CASSSLTSGRGGGTDTQYF
TRBV4-2	17	TRBJ2-2	CASSRPGQGALAGELFF
TRBV7-2	15	TRBJ1-4	CASSVNRGGNEKLFF